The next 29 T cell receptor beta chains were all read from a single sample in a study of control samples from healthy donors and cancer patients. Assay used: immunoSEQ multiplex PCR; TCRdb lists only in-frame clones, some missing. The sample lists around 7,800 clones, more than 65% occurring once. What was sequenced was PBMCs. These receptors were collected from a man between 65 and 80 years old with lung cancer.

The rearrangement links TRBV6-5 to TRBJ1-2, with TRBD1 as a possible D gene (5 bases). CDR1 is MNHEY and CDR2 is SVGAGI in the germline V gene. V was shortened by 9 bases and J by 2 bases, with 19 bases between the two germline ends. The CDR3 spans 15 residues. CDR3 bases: TGTGCCAGTACCACTTGGAGGGGTTACAACTATGGCTACACCTTC. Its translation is CASTTWRGYNYGYTF.

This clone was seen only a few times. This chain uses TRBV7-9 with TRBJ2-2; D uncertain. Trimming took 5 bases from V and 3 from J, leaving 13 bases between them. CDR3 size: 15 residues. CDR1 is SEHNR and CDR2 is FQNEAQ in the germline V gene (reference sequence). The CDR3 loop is CASSPAGPDTGELFF. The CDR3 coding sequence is TGTGCCAGCAGCCCTGCAGGACCCGACACCGGGGAGCTGTTTTTT.

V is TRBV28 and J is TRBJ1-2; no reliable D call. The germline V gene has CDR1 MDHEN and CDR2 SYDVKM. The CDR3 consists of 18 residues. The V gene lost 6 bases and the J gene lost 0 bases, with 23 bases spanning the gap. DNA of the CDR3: TGTGCCAGCAGCCCAACCCGCTTGAGGAGGGTTTCTAACTATGGCTACACCTTC. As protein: CASSPTRLRRVSNYGYTF.

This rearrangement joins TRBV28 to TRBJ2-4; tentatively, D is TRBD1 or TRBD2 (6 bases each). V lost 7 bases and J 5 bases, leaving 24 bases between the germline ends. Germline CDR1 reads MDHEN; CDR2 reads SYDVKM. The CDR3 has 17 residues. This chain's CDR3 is CASNHRTAVRGQNIQYF. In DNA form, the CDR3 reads TGTGCCAGCAATCACCGGACAGCTGTTCGGGGGCAAAACATTCAGTACTTC.

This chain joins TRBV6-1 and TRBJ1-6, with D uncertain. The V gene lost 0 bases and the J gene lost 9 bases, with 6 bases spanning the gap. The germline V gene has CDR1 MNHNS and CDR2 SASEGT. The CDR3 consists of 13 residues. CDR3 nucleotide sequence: TGTGCCAGCAGTGAAGCCTCAGGTTCACCCCTCCACTTT. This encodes CASSEASGSPLHF.

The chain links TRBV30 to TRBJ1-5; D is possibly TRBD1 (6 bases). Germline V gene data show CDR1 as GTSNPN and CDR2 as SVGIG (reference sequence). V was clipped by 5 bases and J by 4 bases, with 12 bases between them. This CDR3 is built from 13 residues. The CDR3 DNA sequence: TGTGCCTGGCAGGGGACCCAAAATCAGCCCCAGCATTTT. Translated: CAWQGTQNQPQHF.

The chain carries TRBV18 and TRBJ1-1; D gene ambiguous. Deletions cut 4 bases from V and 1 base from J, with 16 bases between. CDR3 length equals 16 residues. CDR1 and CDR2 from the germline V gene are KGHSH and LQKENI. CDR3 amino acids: CASSLMGAGKNTEAFF. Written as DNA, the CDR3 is TGTGCCAGCTCACTAATGGGAGCCGGTAAGAACACTGAAGCTTTCTTT.

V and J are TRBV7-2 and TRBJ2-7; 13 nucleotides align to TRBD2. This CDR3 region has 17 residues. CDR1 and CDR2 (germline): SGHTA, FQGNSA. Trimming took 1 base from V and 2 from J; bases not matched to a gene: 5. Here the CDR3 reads CASSLGGTSGRAYEQYF. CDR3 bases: TGTGCCAGCAGCTTAGGAGGAACTAGCGGGAGGGCCTACGAGCAGTACTTC.

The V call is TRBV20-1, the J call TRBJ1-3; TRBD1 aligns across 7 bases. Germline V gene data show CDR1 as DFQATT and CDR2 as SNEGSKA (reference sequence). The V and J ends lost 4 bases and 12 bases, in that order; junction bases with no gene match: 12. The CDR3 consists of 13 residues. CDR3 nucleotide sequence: TGCAGTGCTACTGACAGGGACTCCTGGGGCATATATTTT. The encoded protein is CSATDRDSWGIYF.

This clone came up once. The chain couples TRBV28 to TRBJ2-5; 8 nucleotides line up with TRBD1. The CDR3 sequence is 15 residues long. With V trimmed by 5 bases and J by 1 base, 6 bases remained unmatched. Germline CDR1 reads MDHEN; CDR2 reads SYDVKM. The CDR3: CASSRTGGRQETQYF. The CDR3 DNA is TGTGCCAGCAGTCGTACAGGGGGTCGCCAAGAGACCCAGTACTTC.

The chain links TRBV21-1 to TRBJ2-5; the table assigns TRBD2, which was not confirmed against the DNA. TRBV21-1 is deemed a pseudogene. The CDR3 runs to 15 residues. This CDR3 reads CASSKNGRGGETQYF. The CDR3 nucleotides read TGTGCCAGCAGCAAAAACGGCAGGGGAGGGGAGACCCAGTACTTC.

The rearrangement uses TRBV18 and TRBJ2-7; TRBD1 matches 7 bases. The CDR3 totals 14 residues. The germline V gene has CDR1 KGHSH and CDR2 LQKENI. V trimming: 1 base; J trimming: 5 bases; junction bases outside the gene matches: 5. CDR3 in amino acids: CASSPQIGGHEQYF. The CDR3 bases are TGTGCCAGCTCACCACAGATAGGGGGCCACGAGCAGTACTTC. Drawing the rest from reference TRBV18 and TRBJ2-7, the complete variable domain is NAGVMQNPRHLVRRRGQEARLRCSPMKGHSHVYWYRQLPEEGLKFMVYLQKENIIDESGMPKERFSAEFPKEGPSILRIQQVVRGDSAAYFCASSPQIGGHEQYFGPGTRLTVT.

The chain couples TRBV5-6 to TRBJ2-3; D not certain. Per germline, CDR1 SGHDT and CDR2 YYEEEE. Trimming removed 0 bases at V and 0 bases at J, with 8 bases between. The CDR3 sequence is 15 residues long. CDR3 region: CASSLVGASTDTQYF. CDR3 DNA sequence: TGTGCCAGCAGCTTGGTAGGAGCTAGCACAGATACGCAGTATTTT. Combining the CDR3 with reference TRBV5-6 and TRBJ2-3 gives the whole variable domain DAGVTQSPTHLIKTRGQQVTLRCSPKSGHDTVSWYQQALGQGPQFIFQYYEEEERQRGNFPDRFSGHQFPNYSSELNVNALLLGDSALYLCASSLVGASTDTQYFGPGTRLTVL.

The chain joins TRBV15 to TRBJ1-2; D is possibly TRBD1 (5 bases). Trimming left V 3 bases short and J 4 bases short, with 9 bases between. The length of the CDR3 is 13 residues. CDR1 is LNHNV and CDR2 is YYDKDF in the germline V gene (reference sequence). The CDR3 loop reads CATSSRDLYGYTF. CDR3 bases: TGTGCCACCAGCAGCCGGGACCTCTATGGCTACACCTTC. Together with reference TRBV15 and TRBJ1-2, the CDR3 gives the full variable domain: DAMVIQNPRYQVTQFGKPVTLSCSQTLNHNVMYWYQQKSSQAPKLLFHYYDKDFNNEADTPDNFQSRRPNTSFCFLDIRSPGLGDTAMYLCATSSRDLYGYTFGSGTRLTVV.

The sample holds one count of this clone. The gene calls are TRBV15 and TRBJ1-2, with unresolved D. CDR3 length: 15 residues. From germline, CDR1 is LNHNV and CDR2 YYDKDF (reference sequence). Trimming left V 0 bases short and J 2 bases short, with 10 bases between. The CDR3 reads CATSREQSGNYGYTF. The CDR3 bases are TGTGCCACCAGCAGAGAACAGTCAGGCAACTATGGCTACACCTTC.

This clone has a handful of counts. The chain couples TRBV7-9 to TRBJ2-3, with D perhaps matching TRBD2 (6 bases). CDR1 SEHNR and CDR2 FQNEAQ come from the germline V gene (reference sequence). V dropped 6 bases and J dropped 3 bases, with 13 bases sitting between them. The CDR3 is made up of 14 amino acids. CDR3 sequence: CASRTGLLTDTQYF. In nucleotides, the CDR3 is TGTGCCAGCAGAACGGGACTTTTAACAGATACGCAGTATTTT.

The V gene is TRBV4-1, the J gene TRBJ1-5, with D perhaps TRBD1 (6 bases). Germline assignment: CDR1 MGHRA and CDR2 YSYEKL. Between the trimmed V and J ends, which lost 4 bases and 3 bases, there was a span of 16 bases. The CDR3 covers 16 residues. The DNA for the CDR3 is TGCGCCAGCAGCCCCCGTCTAGGACAGAACAATCAGCCCCAGCATTTT. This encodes CASSPRLGQNNQPQHF.

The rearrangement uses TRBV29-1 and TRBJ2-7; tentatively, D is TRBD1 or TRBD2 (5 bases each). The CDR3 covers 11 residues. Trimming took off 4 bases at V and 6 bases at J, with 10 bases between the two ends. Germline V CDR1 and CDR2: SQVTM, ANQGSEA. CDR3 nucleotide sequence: TGCAGCGTTGTATCAGGGAGCGAGCAGTACTTC. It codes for CSVVSGSEQYF.

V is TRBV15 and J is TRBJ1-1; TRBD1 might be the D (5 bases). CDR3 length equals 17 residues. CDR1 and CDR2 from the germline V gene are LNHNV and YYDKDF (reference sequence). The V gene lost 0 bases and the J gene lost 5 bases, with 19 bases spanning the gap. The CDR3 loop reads CATSRDLASMGVTEAFF. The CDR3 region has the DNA TGTGCCACCAGCAGAGATCTGGCATCCATGGGGGTGACTGAAGCTTTCTTT.

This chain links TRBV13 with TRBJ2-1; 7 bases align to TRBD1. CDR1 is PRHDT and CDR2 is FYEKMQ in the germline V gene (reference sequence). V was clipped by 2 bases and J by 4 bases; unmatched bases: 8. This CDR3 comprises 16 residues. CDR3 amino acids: CASSLSLGGLYNEQFF. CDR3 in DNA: TGTGCCAGCAGCTTATCTCTAGGGGGCCTATACAATGAGCAGTTCTTC.

The CDR3 nucleotides read TGTGCCAGCAGTAGACCAGAGAATCTAGCCAAAAACATTCAGTACTTC. It is translated as CASSRPENLAKNIQYF. The chain combines TRBV6-2 or TRBV6-3 with TRBJ2-4, with D unclear. This CDR3 contains 16 residues. The germline V gene has CDR1 MNHEY and CDR2 SVGEGT. V was cut by 5 bases and J by 0 bases, with 14 bases left in between.

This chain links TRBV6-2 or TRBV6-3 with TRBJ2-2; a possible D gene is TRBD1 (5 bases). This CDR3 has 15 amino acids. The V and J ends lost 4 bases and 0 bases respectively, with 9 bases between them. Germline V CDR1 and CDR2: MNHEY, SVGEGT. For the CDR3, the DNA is TGTGCCAGCAGTTGGGGCCTCACGAACACCGGGGAGCTGTTTTTT. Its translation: CASSWGLTNTGELFF.

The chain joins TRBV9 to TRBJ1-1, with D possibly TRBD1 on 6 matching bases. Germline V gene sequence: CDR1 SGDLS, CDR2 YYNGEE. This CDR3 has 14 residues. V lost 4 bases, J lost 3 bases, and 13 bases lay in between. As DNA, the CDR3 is TGTGCCAGCAGCTCAACTTACAGGGACACTGAAGCTTTCTTT. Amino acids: CASSSTYRDTEAFF. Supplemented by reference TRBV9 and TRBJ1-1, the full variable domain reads DSGVTQTPKHLITATGQRVTLRCSPRSGDLSVYWYQQSLDQGLQFLIQYYNGEERAKGNILERFSAQQFPDLHSELNLSSLELGDSALYFCASSSTYRDTEAFFGQGTRLTVV.

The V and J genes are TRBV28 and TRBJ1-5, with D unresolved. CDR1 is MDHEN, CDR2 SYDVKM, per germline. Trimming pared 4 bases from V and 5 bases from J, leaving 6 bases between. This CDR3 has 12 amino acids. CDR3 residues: CASSSRDQPQHF. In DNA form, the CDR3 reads TGTGCCAGCAGTTCCCGGGATCAGCCCCAGCATTTT.

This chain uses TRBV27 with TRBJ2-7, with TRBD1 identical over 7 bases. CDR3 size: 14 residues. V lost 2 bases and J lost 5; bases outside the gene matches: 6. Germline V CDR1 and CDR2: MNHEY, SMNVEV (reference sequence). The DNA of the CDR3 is TGTGCCAGCAGTTTACACCGAGGGGGCAACGAGCAGTACTTC. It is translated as CASSLHRGGNEQYF.

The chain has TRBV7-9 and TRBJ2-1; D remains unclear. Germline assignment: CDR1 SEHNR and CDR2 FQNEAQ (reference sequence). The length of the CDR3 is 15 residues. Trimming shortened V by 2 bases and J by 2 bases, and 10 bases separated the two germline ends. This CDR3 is CASSLISPPYNEQFF. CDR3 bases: TGTGCCAGCAGCTTAATCAGTCCTCCCTACAATGAGCAGTTCTTC.

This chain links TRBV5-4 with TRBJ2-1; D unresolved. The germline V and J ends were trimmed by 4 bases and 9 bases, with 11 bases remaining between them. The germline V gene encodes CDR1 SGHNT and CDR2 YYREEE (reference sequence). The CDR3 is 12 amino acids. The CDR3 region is CASSPSLREQFF. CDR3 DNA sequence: TGTGCCAGCAGCCCCAGCTTACGTGAGCAGTTCTTC.

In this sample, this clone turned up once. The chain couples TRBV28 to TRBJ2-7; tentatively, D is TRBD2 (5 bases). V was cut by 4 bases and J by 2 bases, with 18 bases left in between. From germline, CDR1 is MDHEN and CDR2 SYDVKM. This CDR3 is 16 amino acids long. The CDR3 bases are TGTGCCAGCAGTTCCTCTTATCGGGGTTTAGCCTACGAGCAGTACTTC. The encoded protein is CASSSSYRGLAYEQYF. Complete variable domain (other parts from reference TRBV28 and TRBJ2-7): DVKVTQSSRYLVKRTGEKVFLECVQDMDHENMFWYRQDPGLGLRLIYFSYDVKMKEKGDIPEGYSVSREKKERFSLILESASTNQTSMYLCASSSSYRGLAYEQYFGPGTRLTVT.

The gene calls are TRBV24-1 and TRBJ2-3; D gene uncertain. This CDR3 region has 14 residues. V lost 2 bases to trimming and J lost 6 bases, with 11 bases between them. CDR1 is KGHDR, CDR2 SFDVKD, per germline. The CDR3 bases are TGTGCCACCAGTGATTCACCTCTGAAGGATACGCAGTATTTT. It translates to CATSDSPLKDTQYF.